This is a list of T cell receptor beta chains from one sample in a study of T cell changes during pregnancy in multiple sclerosis. Here immunoSEQ multiplex PCR was the method, and the copy in TCRdb shows in-frame clones only, minus some. The sample lists approximately 60,000 clones, roughly 90% occurring once. The sample was peripheral blood, taken in the first trimester of pregnancy. The receptor set was obtained from a female donor with multiple sclerosis, enrolled in a pregnancy study. The CDR3 runs from the conserved cysteine through the conserved F or W. A D gene is named only where the DNA matches it firmly. Clone size, where shown, is once, few, many, or a class for clones that have expanded.

V,D,J,size,DNA,CDR3
TRBV2,TRBD2,TRBJ2-3,NA,TGTGCCAGCCCAGGCCGGACTAGCGGGACAGATACGCAGTATTTT,CASPGRTSGTDTQYF
TRBV5-1,TRBD1,TRBJ1-3,NA,TGCGCCAGCAGCTTGTGGGACAGAGGAACTGGAAACACCATATATTTT,CASSLWDRGTGNTIYF
TRBV6-5,NA,TRBJ1-2,once,TGTGCCAGCAGATCAATTACAGGGATCTATGGCTACACCTTC,CASRSITGIYGYTF
TRBV2,TRBD2,TRBJ2-5,NA,TGTGCCAGCAGTGGGCGTAGCGGGATCGAGACCCAGTACTTC,CASSGRSGIETQYF
TRBV27,NA,TRBJ1-2,NA,TGTGCCAGCTCTATCGATGCGGGCGTAAGCGGCTACACCTTC,CASSIDAGVSGYTF
TRBV27,NA,TRBJ2-2,NA,TGTGCCAGCAGCCCGGGACGGACTAAAACCGGGGAGCTGTTTTTT,CASSPGRTKTGELFF
TRBV7-9,NA,TRBJ1-3,NA,TGTGCCAGCGGCAGTCGGGGCTCTGGAAACACCATATATTTT,CASGSRGSGNTIYF
TRBV6-4,NA,TRBJ2-3,medium-sized,TGTGCCAGCAGTGACAGCCTTAGCACAGATACGCAGTATTTT,CASSDSLSTDTQYF
TRBV19,NA,TRBJ2-1,NA,TGTGCCAGTAGCACCGACTGGCCAGAGCAGTTCTTC,CASSTDWPEQFF
TRBV6-4,TRBD1,TRBJ2-1,once,TGTGCCAGCAGCGCGACAGGGACTGAGCAGTTCTTC,CASSATGTEQFF
TRBV11-2,TRBD2,TRBJ2-7,NA,TGTGCCAGCAGCTTAGATCTAAGACTAGCGGGAGTATACGAGCAGTACTTC,CASSLDLRLAGVYEQYF
TRBV19,NA,TRBJ2-2,NA,TGTGCCAGTAGTATAGTTGTTGTGGCGGGGTACACCGGGGAGCTGTTTTTT,CASSIVVVAGYTGELFF
TRBV30,TRBD1,TRBJ2-7,NA,TGTGCCTGGAGTTCTGACAGGGGGGTAGGCTACGAGCAGTACTTC,CAWSSDRGVGYEQYF
TRBV5-8,NA,TRBJ1-2,NA,TGTGCCAGCAGCTTGGCGCGGAAAGCTAGCTACACCTTC,CASSLARKASYTF
TRBV7-9,NA,TRBJ2-5,once,TGTGCCAGCAGTATCTCTTGGAGCCCAATCCAAGAGACCCAGTACTTC,CASSISWSPIQETQYF
TRBV6-5,NA,TRBJ2-5,NA,TGTGCCAGCAGTCCCACCAGGATCCAAGAGACCCAGTACTTC,CASSPTRIQETQYF
TRBV16,TRBD2,TRBJ2-1,NA,TGTGCCAGCTCCAGGTGGACTAGCGGGGGCAATGAGCAGTTCTTC,CASSRWTSGGNEQFF
TRBV6-1,NA,TRBJ1-3,NA,TGTGCCAGCAGTCCCGGAGGCACTGGAAACACCATATATTTT,CASSPGGTGNTIYF
TRBV30,NA,TRBJ1-2,NA,TGTGCCTGGAGTGTACAGGGAGTCTATGGCTACACCTTC,CAWSVQGVYGYTF
TRBV4-2,TRBD1,TRBJ2-7,many,TGTGCCAGCAGCCAAGAAGTCGGGGACAGGGCCTACGAGCAGTACTTC,CASSQEVGDRAYEQYF
TRBV29-1,NA,TRBJ2-7,NA,TGCAGCGCGTGGGACTCAAGCTACGAGCAGTACTTC,CSAWDSSYEQYF
TRBV27,TRBD1,TRBJ2-7,NA,TGTGCCAGCAGTCCCGCTGCAGGGGGCAGCGAGCAGTACTTC,CASSPAAGGSEQYF
TRBV2,TRBD2,TRBJ2-1,NA,TGTGCCAGCAAGCTAGCGGGAGGGGGCTACAATGAGCAGTTCTTC,CASKLAGGGYNEQFF
TRBV21-1,NA,TRBJ2-7,NA,TGTGCCAGCAGCAAAGTTAACGGAGGGACAGGGCTGTACGAGCAGTACTTC,CASSKVNGGTGLYEQYF
TRBV7-3,NA,TRBJ2-5,NA,TGTGCCAGCAGCGTTACAGGGACGGCGGGTGAGCAGTACTTC,CASSVTGTAGEQYF
TRBV5-4,NA,TRBJ2-1,NA,TGTGCCAGCACCCCGCCGGGGAGTAAGGGTCATGAGCAGTTCTTC,CASTPPGSKGHEQFF
TRBV2,NA,TRBJ1-1,NA,TGTGCCAGCGAGCCCCTCCGGCAGGATGAAGCTTTCTTT,CASEPLRQDEAFF
TRBV5-6,TRBD1,TRBJ2-3,NA,TGTGCCAGCAGCACCTTTCTGGGACAGGGTCTCACAGATACGCAGTATTTT,CASSTFLGQGLTDTQYF
TRBV30,NA,TRBJ2-6,once,TGTGCCTGGAGAGGGGACTCTGGGGCCAACGTCCTGACTTTC,CAWRGDSGANVLTF
TRBV7-2,NA,TRBJ2-2,once,TGTGCCAGCAGCTTAGATTTTGCGGGAACAGACACCGGGGAGCTGTTTTTT,CASSLDFAGTDTGELFF
TRBV5-4,NA,TRBJ2-1,NA,TGTGCCAGCAGCTTGCCCCGGCTTCTCTCGGGTCCAAGGGGGGAGCAGTTCTTC,CASSLPRLLSGPRGEQFF
TRBV5-1,TRBD1,TRBJ1-2,NA,TGCGCCAGCAGCCAGGGGACAGGGAACTATGGCTACACCTTC,CASSQGTGNYGYTF
TRBV7-9,TRBD1,TRBJ2-3,NA,TGTGCCAGCAGCCAAGAGATGGGGACAGGGCCAGATACGCAGTATTTT,CASSQEMGTGPDTQYF
TRBV14,TRBD1,TRBJ1-2,NA,TGTGCCAGCAGCCAGACGCCCGGACAGGGACAACTAGGTGCCTTC,CASSQTPGQGQLGAF
TRBV28,NA,TRBJ2-2,NA,TGTGCCAGCAGGGTAACGCAGGGGAGCGTAGCGAACACCGGGGAGCTGTTTTTT,CASRVTQGSVANTGELFF
TRBV5-1,NA,TRBJ2-2,NA,TGCGCCAGCAGCTTTCTGACAGGAAGAAACACCGGGGAGCTGTTTTTT,CASSFLTGRNTGELFF
TRBV27,NA,TRBJ2-7,NA,TGTGCCAGCAGTTCAGCAGGGGTCCGGATGAGGGAGCAGTACTTC,CASSSAGVRMREQYF
TRBV14,NA,TRBJ2-1,NA,TGTGCCAGCAGCCATGGACAGTACAATGAGCAGTTCTTC,CASSHGQYNEQFF
TRBV10-3,NA,TRBJ1-1,few,TGTGCCATCAGTGATCTGGCCCCGGAGGGTGAAGCTTTCTTT,CAISDLAPEGEAFF
TRBV28,NA,TRBJ2-3,NA,TGTGCCAGCAGTACAGGTCGCGGGGCGGCTTCCTCGGGTACGCAGTATTTT,CASSTGRGAASSGTQYF
TRBV9,NA,TRBJ2-5,NA,TGTGCCAGCAGCGTAGGCCCGAGAGGTCAAGAGACCCAGTACTTC,CASSVGPRGQETQYF
TRBV29-1,NA,TRBJ1-5,NA,TGCAGCGTTGAGCAGGGTAGCAATCAGCCCCAGCATTTT,CSVEQGSNQPQHF
TRBV9,TRBD2,TRBJ2-1,NA,TGTGCCAGCAGCGCCAAACTAAGCGGGATCTGGAATGAGCAGTTCTTC,CASSAKLSGIWNEQFF
TRBV6-4,TRBD1,TRBJ1-2,NA,TGTGCCAGCAGTGACTCGCCAGGGGGCTTCTATGGCTACACCTTC,CASSDSPGGFYGYTF
TRBV6-1,TRBD2,TRBJ2-7,NA,TGTGCCAGCAGTGAAGCTAGCGGGAGCTCCTACGAGCAGTACTTC,CASSEASGSSYEQYF
TRBV5-1,NA,TRBJ1-4,NA,TGCGCCAGCAAACTAACGGGGGGAACAACTAATGAAAAACTGTTTTTT,CASKLTGGTTNEKLFF
TRBV6-1,NA,TRBJ2-3,once,TGTGCCAGCAGGACAGGAAGGGGTGGTACAGATACGCAGTATTTT,CASRTGRGGTDTQYF
TRBV9,NA,TRBJ2-2,NA,TGTGCCAGCAGCGACGACCGGGGATCCAGCGGGGAGCTGTTTTTT,CASSDDRGSSGELFF